Presented here are 14 T cell receptor beta chains from one specimen sequenced in a study of T cells in Graves' hyperthyroidism and ophthalmopathy. There were TCR beta CDR3 regions amplified from RNA transcripts. In the first-round RT-PCR of the TCR CDR3, the HTBI primer set was used. TCRdb ran MiXCR on the multiplex PCR reads and lists one entry per CDR3 protein. The sample shows around 440,000 distinct CDR3 sequences, approximately 14% of them seen only once. The specimen was blood. All receptors come from a woman under 30 with Graves' hyperthyroidism.

In this sample, this clonotype turned up many times. The genes are TRBV20-1 and TRBJ2-3; a possible D gene is TRBD1 (5 bases). V lost 5 bases and J lost 4, with 16 bases in between. The CDR3 runs 14 residues. In germline, CDR1 is DFQATT, CDR2 SNEGSKA (reference sequence). The CDR3 here is CSAPPALGADTQYF. The CDR3 DNA reads TGCAGTGCTCCACCCGCCCTAGGGGCAGATACGCAGTATTTT.

This clonotype has ten or more counts. The V and J genes are TRBV20-1 and TRBJ1-1; unclear D gene. Trimming shortened V by 3 bases and J by 4 bases, and 9 bases separated the two germline ends. CDR3 length: 12 residues. Per the germline V gene, CDR1 is DFQATT and CDR2 is SNEGSKA (reference sequence). In DNA form, the CDR3 reads TGCAGTGCTAGTCAGAGTCTCACTGAAGCTTTCTTT. Translation: CSASQSLTEAFF.

In regard to this clonotype: A read error may be the cause here, since a much bigger clone is one base away. The chain recombines TRBV12-3 or TRBV12-4 with TRBJ2-3; D is possibly TRBD1 or TRBD2 (5 bases each). The CDR3 covers 16 residues. The V gene lost 3 bases and the J gene lost 6 bases, with 19 bases spanning the gap. CDR3 DNA: TGTGCCAGCAGTTTTCACCCCTTGGAGAGGGACGATACGCAGTATTTT. Translating gives CASSFHPLERDDTQYF.

V and J are TRBV15 and TRBJ2-5, with 8 bases lining up with TRBD2. Looked up from germline, CDR1 is LNHNV and CDR2 is YYDKDF (reference sequence). The CDR3 extends over 18 amino acids. J was trimmed by 0 bases and V by 6 bases; bases with no gene match: 15. The CDR3 coding sequence is TGTGCCACCAGGTTAGGGAGGTTAGCGGGAAGGTACCAAGAGACCCAGTACTTC. It specifies CATRLGRLAGRYQETQYF.

This clonotype was found a few times. The gene calls are TRBV20-1 and TRBJ2-1, with 11 bases that match TRBD2. Germline CDR1 and CDR2: DFQATT and SNEGSKA (reference sequence). Trimming removed 4 bases from V and 9 bases from J; junction bases left unmatched: 8. The CDR3 has 14 amino acids. The CDR3 loop reads CSATGLAGAVEQFF. In DNA, the CDR3 is TGCAGTGCTACCGGACTAGCGGGTGCGGTTGAGCAGTTCTTC.

Worth noting for this clonotype: One base away lies a much larger clone, so this may be a sequencing read error. Here the CDR3 omits its conserved ending phenylalanine or tryptophan, so a read error is the likely source. The chain is built from TRBV7-2 and TRBJ2-7; D may be TRBD2 (6 bases). Between the trimmed V and J ends, which lost 1 base and 0 bases, there was a span of 10 bases. Germline V gene lookup returns CDR1 SGHTA and CDR2 FQGNSA. The CDR3 extends over 15 amino acids. The CDR3 sequence: CASSLDPGDSYEQYL. CDR3 sequence (DNA): TGTGCCAGCAGCTTAGATCCGGGAGACTCCTACGAGCAGTACCTC.

The V and J genes are TRBV6-1 and TRBJ1-5; D call uncertain. V gave up 6 bases and J gave up 0 bases, with 18 bases separating them. The CDR3 sequence is 17 residues long. The V gene's germline CDR1 is MNHNS and CDR2 SASEGT. The CDR3 DNA sequence: TGTGCCAGCAGCCAAATGTCCACGTCCGTTAGCAATCAGCCCCAGCATTTT. As protein: CASSQMSTSVSNQPQHF.

Ten or more counts support this clonotype. This rearrangement joins TRBV5-1 to TRBJ1-4, with 7 bases aligning to TRBD1. J gave up 8 bases and V 2 bases, and 0 bases lay outside the gene matches. The CDR3 has 12 residues. Germline assignment: CDR1 SGHRS and CDR2 YFSETQ. The CDR3 nucleotides read TGCGCCAGCAGCTTCAGGGGGGAAAAACTGTTTTTT. This codes for CASSFRGEKLFF.

J is TRBJ2-2 and V is TRBV7-2; possibly TRBD2 for D (7 bases). Germline V gene sequence: CDR1 SGHTA, CDR2 FQGNSA. This CDR3 is 16 amino acids long. V was clipped by 2 bases and J by 6 bases, with 16 bases between them. In DNA form, the CDR3 reads TGTGCCAGCAGCTTAAGTGGGGGCGGGGGTCCCGGGGAGCTGTTTTTT. Protein: CASSLSGGGGPGELFF.

V is TRBV28 and J is TRBJ2-2; D is undetermined. V lost 2 bases and J lost 3, with 7 bases in between. The CDR3 sequence is 14 residues long. The V gene's germline CDR1 is MDHEN and CDR2 SYDVKM. The CDR3 sequence is CASSLRPDTGELFF. CDR3 DNA: TGTGCCAGCAGTTTAAGGCCAGACACCGGGGAGCTGTTTTTT.

This clonotype was counted many times. This chain's CDR3 is CASSHPGLAGSDEQFF. The DNA for the CDR3 is TGTGCCAGCAGCCATCCGGGACTAGCGGGATCGGATGAGCAGTTCTTC. V gene TRBV11-3 combines with J gene TRBJ2-1, with TRBD2 matching over 13 bases. Germline values: CDR1 SGHNT, CDR2 YENEEA. The CDR3 runs 16 residues. With 5 bases clipped from V and 8 bases from J, the junction kept 9 bases outside the gene matches. Supplemented by reference TRBV11-3 and TRBJ2-1, the full variable domain reads EAGVVQSPRYKIIEKKQPVAFWCNPISGHNTLYWYLQNLGQGPELLIRYENEEAVDDSQLPKDRFSAERLKGVDSTLKIQPAELGDSAVYLCASSHPGLAGSDEQFFGPGTRLTVL.

This clonotype was counted ten times or more. The chain carries TRBV6-2 or TRBV6-3 and TRBJ1-5; 9 bases are shared with TRBD1. Per germline, CDR1 MNHEY and CDR2 SVGEGT. The CDR3 extends over 17 amino acids. The J segment lost 3 bases and the V segment lost 5 bases, leaving 11 bases of the junction unmatched. CDR3: CASSPIGGTGNNQPQHF. The CDR3 region has the DNA TGTGCCAGCAGTCCCATCGGCGGGACAGGGAACAATCAGCCCCAGCATTTT.

CDR3 region: CAISELGGRSWKYF. Written as DNA, the CDR3 is TGTGCCATCAGTGAGTTGGGGGGCAGGTCGTGGAAGTACTTC. This chain uses TRBV10-3 with TRBJ2-5; D might be TRBD1 or TRBD2, each matching 6 bases. V was pared by 1 base and J by 12 bases, with 18 bases between. This CDR3 contains 14 residues. Looked up from germline, CDR1 is ENHRY and CDR2 is SYGVKD.

This chain connects TRBV6-1 to TRBJ1-1; D might be TRBD1 (5 bases). Germline CDR1 reads MNHNS; CDR2 reads SASEGT. Deletions cut 1 base from V and 7 bases from J, with 16 bases between. The CDR3 is 15 amino acids. DNA for the CDR3: TGTGCCAGCAGTGAAGGGGGAGGGGCCCTCCATGAAGCTTTCTTT. This codes for CASSEGGGALHEAFF.